Sequencing of this T cell receptor beta chain was carried out in a study of T-cell memory formation after mild COVID-19. General study findings and limits: A balance of CD4 and CD8 characterized clones contracting day 15 to 85, whereas later expanders leaned CD4+. Within pre-infection memory, some responding clones were found, suggesting cross-reactive memory joined. Second-wave clones that peaked on day 37 lacked confirmed SARS-CoV-2 specificity.

TCR alpha and TCR beta cDNA libraries carrying sample barcodes and UMIs were produced by 5'RACE using constant-segment primers. A single record per CDR3 protein comes from TCRdb applying MiXCR to the 5' RACE reads. The top ten hold 27% of the sample, which has around 90,000 distinct CDR3 sequences, about 13% seen once. Turning to this clonotype: The antigen is unknown.

The V gene's germline CDR1 is SEHNR and CDR2 FQNEAQ (reference sequence). Trimming took off 5 bases at V and 0 bases at J, with 13 bases between the two ends. This CDR3 contains 15 residues. The chain combines TRBV7-9 with TRBJ1-1, with D unclear. This sequence was found in an adult woman who had mild COVID-19 (a few samples of this study predate the infection). Cell type and time point are not known. The source material was PBMCs or a T cell subset sorted from them (not recorded which). CDR3 in amino acids: CASSGHGFMNTEAFF. DNA of the CDR3: TGTGCCAGCAGCGGCCACGGCTTTATGAACACTGAAGCTTTCTTT. Using reference TRBV7-9 and TRBJ1-1 for the parts outside the CDR3, the full variable domain is DTGVSQNPRHKITKRGQNVTFRCDPISEHNRLYWYRQTLGQGPEFLTYFQNEAQLEKSRLLSDRFSAERPKGSFSTLEIQRTEQGDSAMYLCASSGHGFMNTEAFFGQGTRLTVV.